This T cell receptor (beta chain) was sequenced during a study of T cell repertoires in cytomegalovirus infection. At the level of the study: Both CMV infection and a matching HLA type were indicated by public TCR beta signatures. Study-wide points: Cumulative frequency of public TCR beta families picked out carriers of CMV plus the relevant HLA. Within the response measured ex vivo, HLA-C-restricted CMV-specific TCR beta clonotypes were dominant.

TCRdb reprocessed the reads via MiXCR and lists one record per CDR3 protein. The sample records 350,000 to 550,000 distinct CDR3 sequences, around 32% being singletons. Germline assignment: CDR1 SGHVS and CDR2 FNYEAQ. The ends were cut back, 1 base at V and 8 bases at J, with 8 bases in the middle. The CDR3 totals 13 residues. This clonotype was recorded at least ten times. The antigen is undetermined. Sequenced material: PBMCs. V gene TRBV7-6 combines with J gene TRBJ1-4; no firm D call. This TCR was recovered from a human donor in good health (CMV status not recorded). Some clones in this sample may be carry-over from other donors' samples. The CDR3 DNA follows: TGTGCCAGCAGCTTAGGGTCCGTCGAAAAACTGTTTTTT. It yields the protein CASSLGSVEKLFF.